This T cell receptor (beta chain) emerged from a study of T-cell reconstitution after alpha-beta-depleted transplantation in children. The germline V gene has CDR1 MDHEN and CDR2 SYDVKM. V dropped 5 bases and J dropped 5 bases, with 13 bases sitting between them. The CDR3 is 13 residues long. This clonotype was detected only a few times. The authors prepared the TCRbeta library with unique molecular identifiers. TCRdb passed the PCR reads through MiXCR, listing each CDR3 protein once. The sample has a few hundred thousand distinct CDR3 sequences, approximately 13% seen once. This chain uses TRBV28 with TRBJ2-7, with D uncertain. The sequencing here drew on PBMCs, mostly from graft donor cells, taken 360 days after TCRalphabeta/CD19-depleted stem cell transplant. The sequence came from a male patient younger than 18 who had a stem cell transplant for acute myeloid leukemia, so the T cells may come from the graft donor. This CDR3 reads CASSPINADEQYF. DNA for the CDR3: TGTGCCAGCAGTCCTATTAATGCGGACGAGCAGTACTTC.